The clone carrying this T cell receptor beta chain was seen repeatedly, ten times or more. Its specificity is unknown. The entry originates in a study of T cells in Graves' hyperthyroidism and ophthalmopathy. On the study more broadly: Peripheral blood was secured at the point of initial diagnosis, before any treatment.

This sample holds PBMCs from 8 to 10 ml fresh peripheral blood. From RNA transcripts, TCR beta CDR3 regions were amplified. With the HTBI primer set, the TCR CDR3 went through a first round of RT-PCR. TCRdb processed the multiplex PCR reads anew with MiXCR; each CDR3 protein has one entry. The sample has fewer than 500,000 distinct CDR3 sequences; over 12% are singletons. Study-wide results and caveats: Researchers found most expanded thyroid clonotypes above 0.001 in blood as well.

The CDR3 is 20 residues long. V was trimmed by 3 bases and J by 0 bases, leaving 23 bases between them. Germline CDR1 and CDR2: SNHLY and FYNNEI. The sequenced sample was blood. The V and J genes are TRBV2 and TRBJ1-4; no reliable D call. The clonotype comes from a man between 18 and 29 years old with Graves' ophthalmopathy. The chain's CDR3 is CASSEVFSHRLLATNEKLFF. The CDR3 DNA reads as TGTGCCAGCAGTGAGGTATTTTCGCACAGACTTCTAGCAACTAATGAAAAACTGTTTTTT.